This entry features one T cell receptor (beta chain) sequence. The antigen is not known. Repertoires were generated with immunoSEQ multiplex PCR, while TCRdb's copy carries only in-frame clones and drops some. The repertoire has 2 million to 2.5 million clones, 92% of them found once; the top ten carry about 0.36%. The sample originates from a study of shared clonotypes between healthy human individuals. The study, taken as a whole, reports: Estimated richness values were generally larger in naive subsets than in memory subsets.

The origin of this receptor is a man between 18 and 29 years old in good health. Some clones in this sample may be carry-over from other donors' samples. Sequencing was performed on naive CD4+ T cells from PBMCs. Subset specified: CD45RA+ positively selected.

CDR3 nucleotides: TGTGCCAGCAGCCAAAGGGGTTTTTCTTATGGCTACACCTTC. It specifies CASSQRGFSYGYTF. V gene TRBV6-5 combines with J gene TRBJ1-2; weak D call: TRBD1 (5 bases). V was cut by 6 bases and J by 5 bases, with 16 bases left in between. The CDR3 totals 14 residues. Germline lookup yields CDR1 MNHEY and CDR2 SVGAGI.